This paragraph covers one T cell receptor (beta chain) sequence. The antigen remains undetermined. Losses at the gene ends were 4 bases for V and 0 bases for J; bases not matched to a gene: 9. The germline V gene has CDR1 SGHNT and CDR2 YYREEE (reference sequence). The CDR3 sequence is 17 residues long. The entry originates in a study of B cell selection in AIRE deficiency. Findings and caveats of the study: Healthy donors alone shared over 25% of 3,300 or so Treg sequences; patients alone approximately 9%. Healthy Tconv contained about 35% of shared healthy Treg sequences; only TCRbeta sequenced. Roughly 29% of healthy-donor shared Treg TCRbeta sequences appeared in patient Tconv cells.

Regulatory T cells were sorted as CD4+CD25hiCD127low/negative cells. Healthy unrelated donors supplied the control samples. The assay was immunoSEQ multiplex PCR, and TCRdb's table has in-frame clones only and misses some. The table has around 26,000 clones, 92% seen once. This chain joins TRBV5-4 and TRBJ2-1, with TRBD1 identical over 8 bases. The source material was CD4+CD25+ Tregs sorted from PBMCs. The clonotype originates from a human donor in good health. The DNA for the CDR3 is TGTGCCAGCAGCGCCCGACAGGGGACAGGCTCCTACAATGAGCAGTTCTTC. Translated, it gives CASSARQGTGSYNEQFF.